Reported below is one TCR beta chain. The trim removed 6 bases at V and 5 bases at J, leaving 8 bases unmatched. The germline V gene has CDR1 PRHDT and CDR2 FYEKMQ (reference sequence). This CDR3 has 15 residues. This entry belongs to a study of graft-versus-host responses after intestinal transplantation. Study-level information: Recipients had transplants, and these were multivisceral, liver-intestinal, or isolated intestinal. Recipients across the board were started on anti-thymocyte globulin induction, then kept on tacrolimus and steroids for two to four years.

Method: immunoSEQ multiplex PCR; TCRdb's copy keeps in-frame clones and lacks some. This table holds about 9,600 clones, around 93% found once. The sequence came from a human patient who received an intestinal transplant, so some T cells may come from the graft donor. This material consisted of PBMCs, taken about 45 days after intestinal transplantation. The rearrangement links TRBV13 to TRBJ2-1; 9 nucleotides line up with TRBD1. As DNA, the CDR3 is TGTGCCAGCAGGCTTGGACAGGGGATCAACAATGAGCAGTTCTTC. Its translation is CASRLGQGINNEQFF.